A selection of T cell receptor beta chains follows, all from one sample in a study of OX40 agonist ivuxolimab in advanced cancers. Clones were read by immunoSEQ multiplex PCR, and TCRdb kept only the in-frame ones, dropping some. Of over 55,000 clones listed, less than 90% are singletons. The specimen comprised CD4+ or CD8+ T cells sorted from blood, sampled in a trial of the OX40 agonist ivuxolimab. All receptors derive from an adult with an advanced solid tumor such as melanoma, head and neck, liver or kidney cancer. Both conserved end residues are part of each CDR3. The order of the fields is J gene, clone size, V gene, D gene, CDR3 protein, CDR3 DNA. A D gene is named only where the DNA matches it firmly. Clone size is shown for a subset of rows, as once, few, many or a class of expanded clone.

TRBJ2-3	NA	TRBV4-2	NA	CASSQGSAGRTDTQYF	TGTGCCAGCAGCCAAGGTAGCGCAGGGCGCACAGATACGCAGTATTTT
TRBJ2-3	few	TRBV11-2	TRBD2	CASSLMLAGGDTQYF	TGTGCCAGCAGCTTAATGCTAGCGGGGGGCGATACGCAGTATTTT
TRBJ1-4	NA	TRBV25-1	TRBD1	CASSVSGGSEKLFF	TGTGCCAGCAGTGTATCAGGGGGGAGCGAAAAACTGTTTTTT
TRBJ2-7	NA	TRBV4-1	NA	CASSPSPGGSYEQYF	TGCGCCAGCAGCCCATCCCCAGGGGGGTCCTACGAGCAGTACTTC
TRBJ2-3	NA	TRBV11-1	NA	CASSLNSGSTDTQYF	TGTGCCAGCAGCCTCAACAGCGGGAGCACAGATACGCAGTATTTT
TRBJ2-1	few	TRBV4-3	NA	CASSLRGIYNEQFF	TGCGCCAGCAGCCTGAGGGGGATCTACAATGAGCAGTTCTTC
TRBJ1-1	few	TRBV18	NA	CASSPPVGVNTEAFF	TGTGCCAGCTCACCACCGGTCGGCGTAAACACTGAAGCTTTCTTT
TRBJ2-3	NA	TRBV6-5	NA	CASRAPSTDTQYF	TGTGCCAGCAGGGCACCCAGCACAGATACGCAGTATTTT
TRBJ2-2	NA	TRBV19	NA	CASKSRTGELFF	TGTGCCAGTAAATCCAGGACCGGGGAGCTGTTTTTT
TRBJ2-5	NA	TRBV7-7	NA	CASSLGVGGAGGETQYF	TGTGCTAGCAGCTTAGGTGTGGGGGGGGCCGGAGGAGAGACCCAGTACTTC
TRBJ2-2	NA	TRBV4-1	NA	CASSQVSTVNTGELFF	TGCGCCAGCAGCCAAGTTTCCACGGTGAACACCGGGGAGCTGTTTTTT
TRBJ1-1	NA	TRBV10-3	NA	CAISDISPNTEAFF	TGTGCCATCAGTGATATCTCACCGAACACTGAAGCTTTCTTT
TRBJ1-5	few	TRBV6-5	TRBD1	CASSLGTGTNQPQHF	TGTGCCAGCAGCCTCGGGACAGGGACTAATCAGCCCCAGCATTTT
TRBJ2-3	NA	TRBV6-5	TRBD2	CASSIGGETDTQYF	TGTGCCAGCAGTATTGGGGGGGAGACAGATACGCAGTATTTT
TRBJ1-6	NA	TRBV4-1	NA	CASSPLWGESPLHF	TGCGCCAGCAGCCCTCTCTGGGGGGAGTCACCCCTCCACTTT
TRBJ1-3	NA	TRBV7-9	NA	CASSLLSRAVSSGNTIYF	TGTGCCAGCAGCTTATTGTCTAGGGCAGTTAGCTCTGGAAACACCATATATTTT
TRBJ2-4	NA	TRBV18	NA	CASSPSRGVSNIQYF	TGTGCCAGCTCACCATCCAGGGGAGTGTCTAACATTCAGTACTTC
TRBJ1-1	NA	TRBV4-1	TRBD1	CASRDRAADWTEAFF	TGCGCCAGCAGGGACAGGGCGGCCGATTGGACTGAAGCTTTCTTT
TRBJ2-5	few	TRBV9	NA	CASSVGGAAPSARHF	TGTGCCAGCAGCGTAGGAGGTGCGGCGCCATCAGCTAGGCACTTC
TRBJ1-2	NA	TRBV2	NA	CASSVQGNGYTF	TGTGCCAGCAGTGTCCAGGGGAACGGCTACACCTTC
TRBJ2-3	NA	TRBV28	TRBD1	CASSPRTGDGPDTQYF	TGTGCCAGCAGTCCCCGGACAGGCGATGGGCCAGATACGCAGTATTTT
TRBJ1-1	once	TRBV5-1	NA	CASRPGAGNTEAFF	TGCGCCAGCAGGCCGGGGGCCGGGAACACTGAAGCTTTCTTT
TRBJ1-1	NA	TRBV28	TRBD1	CASSLTRTGPAGGTEAFF	TGTGCCAGCAGTTTAACCCGGACAGGGCCGGCGGGGGGGACTGAAGCTTTCTTT